This TCR beta chain was observed in a study of beta chain features in type 1 diabetes (dated by TCRdb to 2016 to 2019). Background on the whole study: Mean age, gender distribution, total cell number and subset yield were not different between patients and healthy donors. A total of some 110 million sorted cells were examined across all samples, and the number of cells per subset was strongly correlated with RNA yield. In the study, TCRB repertoires of sorted circulating CD4+ T cell subsets from recently diagnosed type 1 diabetes patients were compared with those of matched healthy donors. Naive and central memory subsets were obtained from all 28 donors, but regulatory and stem cell-like memory subsets were isolated from only 8 patients and roughly eight healthy donors. The paper as a whole reports these results and caveats: At VDJ recombination sites, type 1 diabetes patients had fewer insertions and more deleted nucleotides, which implies abnormalities in thymic rearrangement. Shorter templates might be favored by PCR, yet because patient and control samples were amplified and corrected together, any such skew would affect both groups equally. In all four CD4+ subsets, TCRB CDR3 length was moderately but significantly shorter in type 1 diabetes patients. Because cDNA rather than genomic DNA was sequenced, highly expressing activated cells could have been over-represented, although no difference in activation and CD3 levels was found between groups. Only small numbers of individuals were included in the HLA sub-analyses, which left unresolved whether HLA type had any influence on TCRB rearrangement. The naive, central memory and regulatory TCRB repertoires appeared to resemble one another more closely among patients than among healthy donors.

The entire isolated RNA was reverse transcribed using the High Capacity cDNA Reverse Transcription Kit, and thus expressed TCRB transcripts were sequenced. Naive, central memory and regulatory T cell samples underwent deep immunoSEQ sequencing, averaging about 3.57 million total reads per sample. Sorted cells were lysed in RLT buffer and RNA was extracted with DNase-treated RNeasy Micro or Mini kits, depending on cell number. Each cell subset was processed separately to prevent cross-contamination, with patient and healthy donor samples processed together. The immunoSEQ multiplex PCR was used to amplify TCRB sequences from cDNA, yielding 87-bp fragments that span the CDR3 region. Sequencing of the amplicons was done on the Illumina HiSeq platform. As for the authors' bioinformatics: PCR bias was computationally corrected using synthetic template baselines, reads within Hamming distance 2 were collapsed, and singletons that could not be merged were discarded. Reads were aligned to IMGT to assign V, D and J genes, CDR3 length, and insertions or deletions at six rearrangement sites. Within each subset, clonotype counts were normalized to the number of sorted cells before true diversity and Gini coefficients were calculated with the tcR R package. Repertoire sharing was quantified using the overlap coefficient calculated on TCRB nucleotide sequences. Out-of-frame TCRB sequences from naive cells were analyzed as a proxy for the pre-selection repertoire. TCRdb limited this immuneACCESS table to in-frame rearrangements with V and J called. A share of clones is missing; checked studies link under half to unresolved V genes, and the rest is unexplained. The DNA was the basis for D and trimming; V, J and clone size are from that table. This sample holds around 710,000 clones; around 11% were observed only once. The top ten clonotypes cover 0.095% to 0.15% of the sample.

A single peripheral blood draw of approximately 120 mL on average was collected from each donor into heparinised tubes. Naive, central memory, regulatory and stem cell-like memory CD4+ T cells were sorted on a BD FACSAria II using a panel including CD45RO, CCR7, CD25, CD127, CD95 and CD27. A purity above 95% was achieved for all sorted populations. PBMCs were isolated right away by Lymphoprep density gradient centrifugation and were stained directly, without culture. So that batch effects would be minimized, each experiment stained and sorted samples in pairs, pairing one healthy donor with one patient. With respect to this clone: Its antigen is currently not known. The sample holds no much larger clone one base away, and base qualities are not on file.

In the germline V gene, CDR1 corresponds to MGHRA and CDR2 to YSYEKL. At the junction V is shortened by 0 bases and J by 2 bases; bases outside the gene matches: 7. The CDR3 runs 17 amino acids, cysteine and phenylalanine included. Of the read, only the CDR3 DNA is kept; its 51 bases are in frame from base 1. The source is a man aged 30 to 39 with type 1 diabetes. The sequenced sample was naive CD4+ T cells from blood. The meaning of the sample's cell subset or site label: true naive CD4+ T cells. The rearranged chain carries TRBV4-1 and TRBJ2-1; TRBD1 lines up with 7 middle nucleotides. The nucleotides read TGCGCCAGCAGCCAAGATCGACAGGGACCCCCCTACAATGAGCAGTTCTTC. Its amino acids are CASSQDRQGPPYNEQFF.